This passage covers 5 T cell receptor beta chains from one sample sequenced in a study of CD8+ T cells in alopecia areata. Sequencing used cDNA as its template, made by extracting RNA and reverse transcribing it. Sequenced by immunoSEQ multiplex PCR; TCRdb stores in-frame clones only, minus some. The repertoire has 150,000 or so clones, about three fifths of them found once; the top ten carry approximately 0.91%. Treatment denoted: oral pan-JAK inhibitor, 5-10 mg twice daily. The sequencing used CD4+ T cells sorted from blood, collected at week 4, from a patient treated with tofacitinib. These receptors were taken from a human donor with alopecia areata.

This clone was counted between two and nine times. This chain uses TRBV29-1 with TRBJ1-5; no definite D call. Between the trimmed V and J ends, which lost 7 bases and 3 bases, there was a span of 10 bases. Germline V lookup: CDR1 SQVTM, CDR2 ANQGSEA. CDR3 size: 12 residues. CDR3 loop: CSARGANQPQHF. CDR3 in DNA: TGCAGCGCTCGGGGAGCCAATCAGCCCCAGCATTTT.

This clone was counted only a few times. The chain recombines TRBV15 with TRBJ2-5; D might be TRBD2 (5 bases). The CDR3 covers 13 residues. CDR1 is LNHNV and CDR2 is YYDKDF in the germline V gene (reference sequence). The V and J ends lost 2 bases and 6 bases respectively, with 10 bases between them. The CDR3 nucleotides are TGTGCCACCAGCAGATCCATCGGGAAGACCCAGTACTTC. This codes for CATSRSIGKTQYF.

This clone occurred a few times. V is TRBV7-9 and J is TRBJ2-7; possible D gene TRBD1, 6 bases. The V gene's germline CDR1 is SEHNR and CDR2 FQNEAQ (reference sequence). The length of the CDR3 is 14 residues. V lost 5 bases and J lost 0, with 11 bases in between. The CDR3 spells CASSAGQSSYEQYF. Written as DNA, the CDR3 is TGTGCCAGCAGCGCCGGACAGAGCTCCTACGAGCAGTACTTC.

This clone came up a few times. The chain has TRBV13 and TRBJ2-2; unclear D gene. CDR3 length: 17 amino acids. CDR1 is PRHDT, CDR2 FYEKMQ, per germline (reference sequence). The V gene lost 2 bases and the J gene lost 1 base, with 14 bases spanning the gap. The CDR3 here is CASSLSPTAMNTGELFF. The CDR3 coding sequence is TGTGCCAGCAGCTTATCCCCGACGGCTATGAACACCGGGGAGCTGTTTTTT.

The genes are TRBV5-1 and TRBJ2-5; maybe TRBD2 (6 bases). Germline CDR1 SGHRS, CDR2 YFSETQ. The CDR3 extends over 15 amino acids. V lost 1 base, J lost 1 base, and 11 bases lay in between. CDR3 loop: CASSLQDYPQETQYF. The CDR3 DNA reads TGCGCCAGCAGCTTGCAGGACTACCCCCAAGAGACCCAGTACTTC.